This record concerns one T cell receptor beta chain sequence. This entry comes from a study of PD-L1 blockade in urothelial cancer. Study overall: The researchers analyzed blood 3 weeks (second dose) and 6 weeks after treatment start.

The data were produced by immunoSEQ multiplex PCR, yet TCRdb's version contains in-frame clones alone and is incomplete. The profile shows about 120,000 clones, approximately 90% of them singletons. Time point indicated: peripheral blood 6 weeks after treatment start. Patients each gave 1 to 8 samples, pretreatment and on-treatment. Trimming removed 3 bases from V and 4 bases from J, with 10 bases in between. CDR1 is SGHTS and CDR2 is YDEGEE in the germline V gene. The CDR3 totals 14 residues. This sequence originates from a man in his sixties with urothelial cancer. This chain joins TRBV5-8 and TRBJ1-4; tentatively, D is TRBD1 (5 bases). Source: PBMCs, taken around atezolizumab (anti-PD-L1) treatment. The CDR3, as DNA: TGTGCCAGCAGCTCCGGACAAGTTAATGAAAAACTGTTTTTT. This encodes CASSSGQVNEKLFF.